The rows below give T cell receptor beta chains drawn from one sample of a study of patients and donors after allogeneic stem cell transplantation. TCRdb analysed the RT-PCR reads with MiXCR anew, one entry per CDR3 protein. Of under 200,000 distinct CDR3 sequences in the sample, roughly 31% were seen once. Sequencing input: blood, either unsorted or a sorted T cell fraction (not recorded which). These TCRs come from a human donor who was either an allogeneic HSCT recipient or a stem cell or donor lymphocyte infusion donor (not recorded which). It is not recorded whose cells these are; they may come from a transplant donor. Both conserved end residues are part of each CDR3. A D gene is named only where the DNA matches it firmly. Rows give clone size only sometimes, using once, few, many, or a class for an expanded clone.

DNA: TGTGCCAGCAGTCCTGGACTAGCGGGACCCTACAATGAGCAGTTCTTC; CDR3: CASSPGLAGPYNEQFF; D: TRBD2; V: TRBV6-5; size: few; J: TRBJ2-1
DNA: TGCAGTGCTAGAAAGGGACATGAGAACACTGAAGCTTTCTTT; CDR3: CSARKGHENTEAFF; D: -; V: TRBV20-1; size: -; J: TRBJ1-1
DNA: TGCGCCAGCAGCTTGGTCGACAGAGCCAATGAGCAGTTCTTC; CDR3: CASSLVDRANEQFF; D: -; V: TRBV5-1; size: few; J: TRBJ2-1
DNA: TGTGCCAGCAACCGGGACAGCACAGATACGCAGTATTTT; CDR3: CASNRDSTDTQYF; D: -; V: TRBV6-5; size: few; J: TRBJ2-3
DNA: TGTGCCACCAGTGATTTAGGACTAGCGGGAGGTCCTGGGGATGAGCAGTTCTTC; CDR3: CATSDLGLAGGPGDEQFF; D: TRBD2; V: TRBV24-1; size: many; J: TRBJ2-1
DNA: TGTGCCAGCAGCTTAGAGGCCCAAAACAGGGAAGCTTTCTTT; CDR3: CASSLEAQNREAFF; D: -; V: TRBV7-9; size: many; J: TRBJ1-1
DNA: TGCGCCAGCAGCTGGAATGGCGATGAGCAGTTCTTC; CDR3: CASSWNGDEQFF; D: -; V: TRBV5-1; size: -; J: TRBJ2-1
DNA: TGCGCCAGCAGCCTACAGGGGGGGAAAGAGACCCAGTACTTC; CDR3: CASSLQGGKETQYF; D: -; V: TRBV4-1; size: -; J: TRBJ2-5
DNA: TGCAGCGTTGAACTGACTGTCGCGGGAAATGAGCAGTTCTTC; CDR3: CSVELTVAGNEQFF; D: -; V: TRBV29-1; size: -; J: TRBJ2-1
DNA: TGTGCCAGCAGGACTAGCGGGAGGGACAATGAGCAGTTCTTC; CDR3: CASRTSGRDNEQFF; D: TRBD2; V: TRBV12-3/TRBV12-4; size: -; J: TRBJ2-1
DNA: TGCAGCGTTGAGCCAGCTTCTCGGACCCAGTACTTC; CDR3: CSVEPASRTQYF; D: -; V: TRBV29-1; size: -; J: TRBJ2-5
DNA: TGTGCCAGCAGCCTCCGAGGGTCGTGTGGCTACACCTTC; CDR3: CASSLRGSCGYTF; D: -; V: TRBV28; size: -; J: TRBJ1-2
DNA: TGTGCCAGCAGTTACGGTACAGAGTACTACGAGCAGTACTTC; CDR3: CASSYGTEYYEQYF; D: -; V: TRBV6-5; size: few; J: TRBJ2-7
DNA: TGTGCCAGCAGTTACGGGACTAGCGAGTTCTTC; CDR3: CASSYGTSEFF; D: TRBD2; V: TRBV6-5; size: -; J: TRBJ2-1
DNA: TGCAGTGCTAGAGATCTCCCCGGGACAGGGTTAAAATCACCCCTCCACTTT; CDR3: CSARDLPGTGLKSPLHF; D: TRBD1; V: TRBV20-1; size: -; J: TRBJ1-6
DNA: TGTGCCTGGAGCGAACTCGCTCCGGAAGAAAAACTGTTTTTT; CDR3: CAWSELAPEEKLFF; D: -; V: TRBV30; size: -; J: TRBJ1-4
DNA: TGCAGTGCTAGAGATCGGACTAGCGGGATTAGGACCTACAATGAGCAGTTCTTC; CDR3: CSARDRTSGIRTYNEQFF; D: TRBD2; V: TRBV20-1; size: -; J: TRBJ2-1
DNA: TGTGCCAGCAGACTAGGACTAGCGGGAGTTTCCGAGCAGTACTTC; CDR3: CASRLGLAGVSEQYF; D: TRBD2; V: TRBV3-1; size: -; J: TRBJ2-7
DNA: TGCGCCAGCAGCCAAGACGGGACAGGGGTCATTGAGCAGTTCTTC; CDR3: CASSQDGTGVIEQFF; D: TRBD1; V: TRBV4-3; size: -; J: TRBJ2-1
DNA: TGTGCCAGCTCACCACCGGTCCATCCCGGGGAGCTGTTTTTT; CDR3: CASSPPVHPGELFF; D: -; V: TRBV18; size: -; J: TRBJ2-2
DNA: TGTGCCAGCAGTTACTCGAGGACTAGCGGGGCTCATGAGCAGTTCTTC; CDR3: CASSYSRTSGAHEQFF; D: TRBD2; V: TRBV6-5; size: -; J: TRBJ2-1
DNA: TGTGCCATCAGTGAGTCGGGAACTAGCAATCAGCCCCAGCATTTT; CDR3: CAISESGTSNQPQHF; D: -; V: TRBV10-3; size: many; J: TRBJ1-5
DNA: TGTGCCAGCAGTTACTCTTACGGACTAGCGGTTAACAATGAGCAGTTCTTC; CDR3: CASSYSYGLAVNNEQFF; D: TRBD2; V: TRBV6-5; size: once; J: TRBJ2-1
DNA: TGTGCCAGCAGCCCAATGGGGGGAGTTCTAACCGGGGAGCTGTTTTTT; CDR3: CASSPMGGVLTGELFF; D: -; V: TRBV7-8; size: -; J: TRBJ2-2
DNA: TGTGCCACCAGCAGAGATCCGGGAATTGGAGACACCATATATTTT; CDR3: CATSRDPGIGDTIYF; D: -; V: TRBV15; size: many; J: TRBJ1-3
DNA: TGCAGTGCTAGCGGGAGTCTAGCGGATACGCAGTATTTT; CDR3: CSASGSLADTQYF; D: -; V: TRBV20-1; size: -; J: TRBJ2-3
DNA: TGTGCCAGCAGCTTAGACGGGGGGATTTCACCCCTCCACTTT; CDR3: CASSLDGGISPLHF; D: -; V: TRBV7-9; size: few; J: TRBJ1-6
DNA: TGCGCCAGCAGCTTGGCGCTAGCGGGAGTGTACTACGAGCAGTACTTC; CDR3: CASSLALAGVYYEQYF; D: TRBD2; V: TRBV5-1; size: once; J: TRBJ2-7
DNA: TGTGCCAGCAGCCAAGGTCTAGCGGGTCGCGCCTACGAGCAGTACTTC; CDR3: CASSQGLAGRAYEQYF; D: TRBD2; V: TRBV4-2; size: few; J: TRBJ2-7
DNA: TGTGCCAGCAGTGCTCTGGGACAGGCGAACACTGAAGCTTTCTTT; CDR3: CASSALGQANTEAFF; D: TRBD1; V: TRBV25-1; size: many; J: TRBJ1-1
DNA: TGTGCCAGCAGCACTTTACTTGACAGGGCCGACGAGCAGTACTTC; CDR3: CASSTLLDRADEQYF; D: -; V: TRBV21-1; size: -; J: TRBJ2-7
DNA: TGCAGTGCTCCGGAGGATTTTGGAAACACCATATATTTT; CDR3: CSAPEDFGNTIYF; D: -; V: TRBV20-1; size: few; J: TRBJ1-3
DNA: TGCGCCAGCAGCTCCGGGCGTACGCAGTATTTT; CDR3: CASSSGRTQYF; D: -; V: TRBV5-1; size: -; J: TRBJ2-3
DNA: TGTGCCAGCAGCTTACCGACAGGGGGCGACTATGGCTACACCTTC; CDR3: CASSLPTGGDYGYTF; D: TRBD1; V: TRBV7-9; size: -; J: TRBJ1-2
DNA: TGTGCCAGCAGCTTGAAGGGGTCCGGCGAAAAACTGTTTTTT; CDR3: CASSLKGSGEKLFF; D: -; V: TRBV5-6; size: -; J: TRBJ1-4
DNA: TGTGCCAGCAGCTTAGGGGCTAGCTCAGAGACCCAGTACTTC; CDR3: CASSLGASSETQYF; D: -; V: TRBV11-2; size: once; J: TRBJ2-5
DNA: TGCGCCAGCAGCCAAGTAGCACTAGTCTCCTATAGCTCCTACAATGAGCAGTTCTTC; CDR3: CASSQVALVSYSSYNEQFF; D: -; V: TRBV4-1; size: -; J: TRBJ2-1
DNA: TGTGCCAGCAGCTTAGCCGCGGAAACTAATGAAAAACTGTTTTTT; CDR3: CASSLAAETNEKLFF; D: -; V: TRBV11-2; size: many; J: TRBJ1-4
DNA: TGTGCCAGCAGTAAAAGGACAGGGGGCCCCTACGAGCAGTACTTC; CDR3: CASSKRTGGPYEQYF; D: TRBD1; V: TRBV6-1; size: once; J: TRBJ2-7
DNA: TGCGCCAGCAGCCCGACTGGACAGGACGAGTACTATGGCTACACCTTC; CDR3: CASSPTGQDEYYGYTF; D: TRBD1; V: TRBV4-1; size: few; J: TRBJ1-2
DNA: TGTGCCAGCAGCCCACATGGGAACACTGAAGCTTTCTTT; CDR3: CASSPHGNTEAFF; D: -; V: TRBV11-3; size: -; J: TRBJ1-1
DNA: TGTGCCAGCAGTTTGCGAGGCACTGGAAACACCATATATTTT; CDR3: CASSLRGTGNTIYF; D: -; V: TRBV12-3/TRBV12-4; size: few; J: TRBJ1-3
DNA: TGCGCCAGCAGCTTGGATTTAGGACAGGGGACTTATTCACCCCTCCACTTT; CDR3: CASSLDLGQGTYSPLHF; D: TRBD1; V: TRBV5-1; size: few; J: TRBJ1-6
DNA: TGTGCCAGCAGCCTACTTGTGGGAATGGGGGAGACCCAGTACTTC; CDR3: CASSLLVGMGETQYF; D: -; V: TRBV5-5; size: once; J: TRBJ2-5
DNA: TGTGCCAGCAGTGAACCAGGGGGGAGGCCCACAGATACGCAGTATTTT; CDR3: CASSEPGGRPTDTQYF; D: -; V: TRBV2; size: -; J: TRBJ2-3